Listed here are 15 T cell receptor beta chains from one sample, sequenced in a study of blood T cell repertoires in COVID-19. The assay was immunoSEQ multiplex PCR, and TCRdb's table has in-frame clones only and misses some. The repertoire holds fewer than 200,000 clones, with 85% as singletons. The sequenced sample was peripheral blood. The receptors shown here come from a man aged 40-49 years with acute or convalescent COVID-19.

The CDR3 loop is CASSLIRGAHAFF. DNA for the CDR3: TGTGCCAGCAGCTTAATTCGGGGGGCGCATGCTTTCTTT. The rearrangement joins TRBV7-2 to TRBJ1-1; the D gene is possibly TRBD1 (6 bases). CDR3 length equals 13 residues. The germline V gene encodes CDR1 SGHTA and CDR2 FQGNSA. V was cut by 2 bases and J by 11 bases, with 15 bases left in between.

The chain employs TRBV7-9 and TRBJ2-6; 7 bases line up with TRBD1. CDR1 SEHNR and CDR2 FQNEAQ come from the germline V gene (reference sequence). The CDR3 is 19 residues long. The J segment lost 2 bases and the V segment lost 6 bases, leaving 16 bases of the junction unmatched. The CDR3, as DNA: TGTGCCAGCAGAACTGGGGTGCGACAGGGCATAGCTGGGGCCAACGTCCTGACTTTC. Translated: CASRTGVRQGIAGANVLTF.

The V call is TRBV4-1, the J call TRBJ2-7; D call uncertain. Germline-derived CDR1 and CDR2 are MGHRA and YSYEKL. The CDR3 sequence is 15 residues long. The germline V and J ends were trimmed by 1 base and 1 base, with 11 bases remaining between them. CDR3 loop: CASSQGSATSYEQYF. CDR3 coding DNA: TGCGCCAGCAGCCAAGGCTCGGCGACTTCCTACGAGCAGTACTTC.

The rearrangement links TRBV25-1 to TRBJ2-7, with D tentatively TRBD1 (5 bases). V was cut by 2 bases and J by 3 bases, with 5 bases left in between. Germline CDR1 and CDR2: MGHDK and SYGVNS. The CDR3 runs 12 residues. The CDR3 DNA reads TGTGCCAGCAGTGAACAGGGCTACGAGCAGTACTTC. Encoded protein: CASSEQGYEQYF.

The CDR3 DNA reads as TGTGCCAGCAGCGTAGGGGGACAGGGCGAGGAAAAACTGTTTTTT. Translation gives CASSVGGQGEEKLFF. The chain couples TRBV9 to TRBJ1-4; 9 bases are a match to TRBD1. The CDR3 loop spans 15 amino acids. Germline loops: CDR1 SGDLS, CDR2 YYNGEE. Losses at the gene ends were 0 bases for V and 8 bases for J; bases not matched to a gene: 5.

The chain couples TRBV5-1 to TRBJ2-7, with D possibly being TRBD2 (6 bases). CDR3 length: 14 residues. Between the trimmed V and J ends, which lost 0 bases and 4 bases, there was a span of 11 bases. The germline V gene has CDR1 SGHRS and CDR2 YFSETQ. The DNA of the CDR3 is TGCGCCAGCAGCTTGGGAGCTAGCGAGTACGAGCAGTACTTC. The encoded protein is CASSLGASEYEQYF.

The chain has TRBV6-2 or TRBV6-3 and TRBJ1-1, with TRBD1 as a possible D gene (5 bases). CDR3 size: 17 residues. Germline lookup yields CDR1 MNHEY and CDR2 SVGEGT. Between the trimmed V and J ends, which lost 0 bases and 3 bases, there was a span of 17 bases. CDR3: CASSYSILTLGDTEAFF. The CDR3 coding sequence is TGTGCCAGCAGTTACTCGATATTAACCTTAGGGGACACTGAAGCTTTCTTT.

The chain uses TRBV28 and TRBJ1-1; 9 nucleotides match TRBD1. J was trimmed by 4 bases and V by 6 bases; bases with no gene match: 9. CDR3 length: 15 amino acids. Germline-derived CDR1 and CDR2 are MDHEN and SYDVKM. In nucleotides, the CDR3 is TGTGCCAGCAGAACGACAGGGGGGTATACCACTGAAGCTTTCTTT. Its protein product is CASRTTGGYTTEAFF.

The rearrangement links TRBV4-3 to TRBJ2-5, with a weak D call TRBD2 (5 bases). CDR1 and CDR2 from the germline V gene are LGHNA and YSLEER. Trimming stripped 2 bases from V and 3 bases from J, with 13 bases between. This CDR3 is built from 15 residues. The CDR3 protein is CASSQSWTGEETQYF. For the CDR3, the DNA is TGCGCCAGCAGCCAATCATGGACTGGGGAAGAGACCCAGTACTTC.

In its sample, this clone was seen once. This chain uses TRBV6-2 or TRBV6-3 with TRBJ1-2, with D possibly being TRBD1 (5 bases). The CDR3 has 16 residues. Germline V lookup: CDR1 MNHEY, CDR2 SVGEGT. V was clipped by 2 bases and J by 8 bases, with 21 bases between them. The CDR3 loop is CASSYGLTGARRGYTF. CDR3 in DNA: TGTGCCAGCAGTTACGGACTAACCGGGGCCCGTAGGGGCTACACCTTC.

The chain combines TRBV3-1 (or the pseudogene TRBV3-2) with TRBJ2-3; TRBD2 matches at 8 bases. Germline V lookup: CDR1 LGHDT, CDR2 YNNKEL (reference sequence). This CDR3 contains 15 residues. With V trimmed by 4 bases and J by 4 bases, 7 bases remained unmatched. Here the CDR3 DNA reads TGTGCCAGCAGCCTGCGGGGGGCCGCCGCAGATACGCAGTATTTT. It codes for CASSLRGAAADTQYF.

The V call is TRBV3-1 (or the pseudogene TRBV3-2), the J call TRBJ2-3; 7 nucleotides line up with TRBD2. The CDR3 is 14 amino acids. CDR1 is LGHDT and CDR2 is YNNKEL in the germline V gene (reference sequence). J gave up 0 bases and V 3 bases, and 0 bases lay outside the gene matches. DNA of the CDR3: TGTGCCAGCAGCCAGCGGGGGAGCACAGATACGCAGTATTTT. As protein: CASSQRGSTDTQYF.

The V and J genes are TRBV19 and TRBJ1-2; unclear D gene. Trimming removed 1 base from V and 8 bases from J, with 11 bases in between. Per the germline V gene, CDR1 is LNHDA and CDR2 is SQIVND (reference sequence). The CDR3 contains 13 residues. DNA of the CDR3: TGTGCCAGTAGTATAGTGGAGGGAGGCGGCTACACCTTC. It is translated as CASSIVEGGGYTF. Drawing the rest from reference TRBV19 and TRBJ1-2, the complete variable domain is DGGITQSPKYLFRKEGQNVTLSCEQNLNHDAMYWYRQDPGQGLRLIYYSQIVNDFQKGDIAEGYSVSREKKESFPLTVTSAQKNPTAFYLCASSIVEGGGYTFGSGTRLTVV.

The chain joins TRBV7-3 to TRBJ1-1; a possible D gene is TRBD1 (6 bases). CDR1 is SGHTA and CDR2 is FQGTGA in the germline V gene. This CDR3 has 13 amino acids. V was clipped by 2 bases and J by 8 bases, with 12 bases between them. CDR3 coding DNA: TGTGCCAGCAGCTTAGGGGTAGGGACAGAAGCTTTCTTT. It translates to CASSLGVGTEAFF. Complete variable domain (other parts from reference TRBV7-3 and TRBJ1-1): GAGVSQTPSNKVTEKGKYVELRCDPISGHTALYWYRQSLGQGPEFLIYFQGTGAADDSGLPNDRFFAVRPEGSVSTLKIQRTERGDSAVYLCASSLGVGTEAFFGQGTRLTVV.

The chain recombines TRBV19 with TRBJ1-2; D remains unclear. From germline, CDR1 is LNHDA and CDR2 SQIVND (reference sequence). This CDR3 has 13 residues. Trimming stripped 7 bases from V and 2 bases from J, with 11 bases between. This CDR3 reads CASKSGGNYGYTF. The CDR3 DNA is TGTGCCAGTAAGTCTGGCGGGAACTATGGCTACACCTTC.